The rows below give T cell receptor beta chains drawn from one sample of a study of T cells after somatic rescue of genetic block. Measured with immunoSEQ multiplex PCR; TCRdb has only the in-frame clones, and not every one. The sample has roughly 65,000 clones, around 93% seen once. The specimen was peripheral blood mononuclear cells (PBMCs). All receptors derive from a man aged 40-49 years. The conserved cysteine and the conserved F or W are not part of the CDR3 here.

j_gene,v_gene,CDR3aa
TRBJ2-7,TRBV15,ATASGREYEQY
TRBJ1-4,TRBV27,ASSFRGLNEKLF
TRBJ1-2,TRBV9,ASSPQGGPAYGYT
TRBJ2-5,TRBV6-1,ASSPDRAQETQY
TRBJ2-1,TRBV2,ASSYLAENNEQF
TRBJ2-7,TRBV10-3,AISESGQINEQY
TRBJ2-1,TRBV30,AWIAGSSYNEQF
TRBJ1-3,TRBV10-3,AISESGGNTIY
TRBJ1-2,TRBV19,ASSIDAGRGGYT
TRBJ2-1,TRBV7-6,ASSYAPGGAVEQF
TRBJ2-7,TRBV27,ASSSKSSGSSYEQY
TRBJ2-7,TRBV16,ASSPGLNSYEQY
TRBJ2-3,TRBV7-9,ASSTRLNTQY
TRBJ2-6,TRBV5-6,ASSFTGDSGANVLT
TRBJ1-6,TRBV19,ASQLEIGPHSPLH
TRBJ2-2,TRBV5-1,ASSLAQTSYNTGELF
TRBJ2-3,TRBV7-9,ASSLARGGFTDTQY
TRBJ1-1,TRBV5-6,ASSTTGGTEAF
TRBJ2-7,TRBV5-5,ASSLGGGLDYEQY
TRBJ2-7,TRBV6-6,ASRSLGRDIDEQY
TRBJ1-1,TRBV6-5,ASSYSRVTEAF
TRBJ2-7,TRBV20-1,SARQVYEQY
TRBJ2-7,TRBV18,ASSPPRRLLSSYEQY
TRBJ2-4,TRBV4-2,ASSQDLSHSVIQY
TRBJ1-4,TRBV5-4,ASSLGGTNEKLF
TRBJ2-5,TRBV2,ASSEDRGAVETQY
TRBJ2-7,TRBV19,ASSWGGSYEQY
TRBJ1-1,TRBV4-1,ASSQGQGGGRAEAF
TRBJ1-2,TRBV30,AWSGSMGGIYGYT
TRBJ2-5,TRBV4-1,ASSGRGDSQETQY
TRBJ1-1,TRBV27,ASRLGGPRNTEAF
TRBJ2-7,TRBV25-1,ASSRQGTSYEQY
TRBJ2-7,TRBV2,ASILQGAGYEQY
TRBJ1-5,TRBV28,ASSLSSDRGLRGNQPQH
TRBJ2-2,TRBV5-1,ASSFGTANTGELF
TRBJ2-1,TRBV4-1,ASSQAPQRGGRSEQF
TRBJ1-6,TRBV7-2,ASSTRGFSPLH
TRBJ2-1,TRBV28,ASSVQLAGINEQF
TRBJ2-2,TRBV19,ASSIGRISGGELF
TRBJ2-7,TRBV28,ASSPKLRGSYEQY
TRBJ1-6,TRBV5-1,ASSLLQVEDSPLH
TRBJ1-5,TRBV6-5,ASSSKGWGNQPQH
TRBJ1-2,TRBV19,ASSNYGIVYGYT